The 14 T cell receptor beta chains reported below all come from one sample, sequenced in a study of blood T cell repertoires in COVID-19. The table came from immunoSEQ multiplex PCR; TCRdb's copy has only in-frame clones and leaves some out. The data hold around 130,000 clones, with approximately 82% observed a single time. The sample was peripheral blood. Every receptor here comes from a man in his forties with active or convalescent COVID-19.

The V and J genes are TRBV5-1 and TRBJ1-2; TRBD1 is a possible D gene (6 bases). The V gene's germline CDR1 is SGHRS and CDR2 YFSETQ. The V end lost 0 bases, the J end lost 5 bases, and 8 bases lay between the germline ends. The CDR3 loop spans 13 amino acids. As DNA, the CDR3 is TGCGCCAGCAGCTTGGGAGGGGGATATGGCTACACCTTC. This codes for CASSLGGGYGYTF.

The V and J genes are TRBV4-2 and TRBJ2-1, with 8 bases identical to TRBD2. Germline-derived CDR1 and CDR2 are LGHNA and YNFKEQ. The CDR3 has 13 residues. With V trimmed by 1 base and J by 10 bases, 3 bases remained unmatched. The CDR3 DNA is TGTGCCAGCAGCCAAGGAGTAGCGGGGGAGCAGTTCTTC. Its translation is CASSQGVAGEQFF.

The chain recombines TRBV3-1 (or the pseudogene TRBV3-2) with TRBJ2-3, with a possible D match to TRBD2 (6 bases). This CDR3 contains 13 residues. Germline V lookup: CDR1 LGHDT, CDR2 YNNKEL (reference sequence). V lost 5 bases, J lost 3 bases, and 9 bases lay in between. CDR3 nucleotides: TGTGCCAGCAGCAGCCGGGGGACAGATACGCAGTATTTT. Protein product: CASSSRGTDTQYF.

CDR3 DNA: TGTGCCAGCAGCCAGGGACAGGGCGAGGGGGAGCAGTTCTTC. Translating it yields CASSQGQGEGEQFF. This chain connects TRBV7-9 to TRBJ2-1; the match to TRBD1 covers 9 bases. CDR1 is SEHNR and CDR2 is FQNEAQ in the germline V gene (reference sequence). This CDR3 has 14 residues. After removal of 5 bases from V and 10 bases from J, the junction contained 9 bases not matched to a gene.

The CDR3 sequence is CASSLYAGGTDTQYF. The CDR3, as DNA: TGCGCCAGCAGCCTATACGCTGGAGGGACAGATACGCAGTATTTT. This rearrangement joins TRBV4-1 to TRBJ2-3, with a weak D call TRBD2 (6 bases). Deletions cut 4 bases from V and 3 bases from J, with 14 bases between. The V gene's germline CDR1 is MGHRA and CDR2 YSYEKL. This CDR3 comprises 15 residues.

The chain combines TRBV5-1 with TRBJ2-2, with D perhaps matching TRBD2 (5 bases). The length of the CDR3 is 13 residues. Germline V lookup: CDR1 SGHRS, CDR2 YFSETQ. The germline V and J ends were trimmed by 2 bases and 7 bases, with 9 bases remaining between them. The CDR3 protein is CASSFPRDGELFF. CDR3 sequence (DNA): TGCGCCAGCAGCTTCCCCCGGGACGGGGAGCTGTTTTTT.

The chain joins TRBV14 to TRBJ2-7, with D perhaps matching TRBD2 (6 bases). The CDR3 totals 15 residues. V lost 2 bases and J lost 5, with 16 bases in between. Per the germline V gene, CDR1 is SGHDN and CDR2 is FVKESK. This CDR3 reads CASSQPGTGWNEQYF. For the CDR3, the DNA is TGTGCCAGCAGCCAACCAGGGACTGGTTGGAACGAGCAGTACTTC.

The chain joins TRBV7-2 to TRBJ2-7; tentative D call: TRBD1 (5 bases). The CDR3 covers 14 residues. Between the trimmed V and J ends, which lost 1 base and 4 bases, there was a span of 11 bases. From germline, CDR1 is SGHTA and CDR2 FQGNSA. DNA for the CDR3: TGTGCCAGCAGCTTAGGGGGCGCAGGTTACGAGCAGTACTTC. The encoded protein is CASSLGGAGYEQYF.

This chain joins TRBV14 and TRBJ2-1, with 10 nucleotides matching TRBD1. The CDR3 consists of 16 residues. Germline assignment: CDR1 SGHDN and CDR2 FVKESK. V shed 4 bases, J shed 4 bases, and the junction held 7 bases outside the gene matches. CDR3 loop: CASSPDRGLIYNEQFF. As DNA, the CDR3 is TGTGCCAGCAGCCCGGACAGGGGGTTGATTTACAATGAGCAGTTCTTC.

This clone was seen only once. V gene TRBV7-2 combines with J gene TRBJ1-2, with 9 bases that match TRBD1. Trimming cost V 5 bases and J 7 bases; bases outside gene matches: 8. Germline V gene lookup returns CDR1 SGHTA and CDR2 FQGNSA. CDR3 length: 14 residues. CDR3 in amino acids: CASSARTGEGGYTF. The CDR3 nucleotides read TGTGCCAGCAGCGCTCGGACAGGGGAGGGTGGCTACACCTTC.

The gene calls are TRBV14 and TRBJ2-7; D is perhaps TRBD2 (6 bases). Germline-derived CDR1 and CDR2 are SGHDN and FVKESK. The V end lost 4 bases, the J end lost 0 bases, and 10 bases lay between the germline ends. The CDR3 has 14 amino acids. In DNA form, the CDR3 reads TGTGCCAGCAGCCTCGGACTATTCTCCTACGAGCAGTACTTC. It encodes CASSLGLFSYEQYF.

The chain couples TRBV3-1 (or the pseudogene TRBV3-2) to TRBJ2-2; maybe TRBD2 (7 bases). The CDR3 is made up of 14 amino acids. Germline V gene data show CDR1 as LGHDT and CDR2 as YNNKEL (reference sequence). V was shortened by 5 bases and J by 5 bases, with 12 bases between the two germline ends. CDR3 in DNA: TGTGCCAGCAGCGGGGGGGCCTGGACCGGGGAGCTGTTTTTT. It specifies CASSGGAWTGELFF.

V and J are TRBV5-4 and TRBJ2-3, with TRBD2 matching over 9 bases. Looked up from germline, CDR1 is SGHNT and CDR2 is YYREEE (reference sequence). This CDR3 is 15 amino acids long. V lost 5 bases and J lost 5; bases outside the gene matches: 9. CDR3 residues: CASSVRGGRKDTQYF. In nucleotides, the CDR3 is TGTGCCAGCAGTGTGCGGGGGGGCCGTAAAGATACGCAGTATTTT.

The CDR3 nucleotides read TGTGCCAGCAGCTTTCTGACAGGGGGTATCAATGAGCAGTTCTTC. Translated: CASSFLTGGINEQFF. The rearrangement joins TRBV5-4 to TRBJ2-1, with TRBD1 identical over 9 bases. Trimming removed 2 bases from V and 6 bases from J; junction bases left unmatched: 6. From germline, CDR1 is SGHNT and CDR2 YYREEE (reference sequence). CDR3 size: 15 residues.